This T cell receptor beta chain was observed in a study of T cells in Graves' hyperthyroidism and ophthalmopathy. The CDR3 regions of TCR beta were amplified from RNA transcripts. The TCR CDR3 was amplified in a first-round RT-PCR using the HTBI primer set. TCRdb re-called the multiplex PCR reads with MiXCR, one entry per CDR3 protein. Seen here are roughly 250,000 distinct CDR3 sequences, more than 14% observed once, and the top ten hold 13%. Germline V lookup: CDR1 MDHEN, CDR2 SYDVKM. V lost 9 bases and J lost 5; bases outside the gene matches: 6. The CDR3 has 14 residues. This clonotype was observed a single time. It is likely a read error, because the conserved phenylalanine at the end of the CDR3 is missing.

The sequence was collected from a woman aged 35 to 49 with Graves' hyperthyroidism that later progressed to Graves' ophthalmopathy. This sequence joins TRBV28 and TRBJ1-6; TRBD1 matches 8 bases. Sequenced material: blood. The CDR3 is CASEQGAHNSPLHL. CDR3 bases: TGTGCCAGTGAGCAGGGGGCGCATAATTCACCCCTCCACCTT.